There are many counts of the clone carrying this TCR beta chain. These data are taken from a study of regulatory T cells in long-lasting Graves disease. Assembly of TCR beta libraries relied on iRepertoire HTBI primers together with Arm-PCR of CDR3 regions. TCRdb called the multiplex PCR reads again in MiXCR, with one record for every CDR3 protein. The sample holds 400,000 to 500,000 distinct CDR3 sequences, around 15% seen once. The sample's time point: newly diagnosed GD, antithyroid drugs for less than 3 months. There was RNA extracted from PBMCs, and the TCR library was made from it. V shed 3 bases and J shed 5 bases, with 19 bases lying between them. This CDR3 comprises 16 residues. CDR1 is MDHEN, CDR2 SYDVKM, per germline. These same data were also listed under a study on T cells in Graves' hyperthyroidism and ophthalmopathy.

V usage is TRBV28 and J usage is TRBJ2-5; tentative D call: TRBD1 (5 bases). Source: peripheral blood mononuclear cells (PBMCs), taken at new diagnosis, from a patient treated with antithyroid drugs. The receptor was derived from a woman aged 25 to 39 with Graves disease. The CDR3 reads CASSFRTSPGGETQYF. The CDR3 coding sequence is TGTGCCAGCAGTTTTCGGACAAGCCCTGGTGGGGAGACCCAGTACTTC.